These T cell receptor beta chains were read from a single sample in a study of T cell responses to AZD1222 COVID-19 vaccine. Produced via immunoSEQ multiplex PCR; TCRdb's table is partial and in-frame only. This table holds over 25,000 clones, around 80% found once. Sample: peripheral blood, taken on day 0 of AZD1222 vaccination. These receptors were collected from an adult in good health. Both conserved end residues are part of each CDR3. Fields, in order: CDR3 DNA, CDR3 protein, J gene, clone size, D gene, V gene. D genes are given only for firm matches. Only part of the rows carry a size: once, few, many, or a class if the clone is expanded.

cdr3_nt: TGCGCCAGCAACCCTCTGGACAGCCGCTTTGAAGCTTTCTTT
cdr3_aa: CASNPLDSRFEAFF
j_call: TRBJ1-1
clone_size: NA
d_call: NA
v_call: TRBV5-1

cdr3_nt: TGTGCCAGCACACCATACGGACAGGGTAATTCACCCCTCCACTTT
cdr3_aa: CASTPYGQGNSPLHF
j_call: TRBJ1-6
clone_size: NA
d_call: TRBD1
v_call: TRBV28

cdr3_nt: TGTGCCAGCAGTCGAGGCGGGCGGTTGGCGATGCCCCAGCATTTT
cdr3_aa: CASSRGGRLAMPQHF
j_call: TRBJ1-5
clone_size: NA
d_call: NA
v_call: TRBV3-1/TRBV3-2

cdr3_nt: TGTGCCAGCAGTGAAGGAGGAGCCTCTGGAAACACCATATATTTT
cdr3_aa: CASSEGGASGNTIYF
j_call: TRBJ1-3
clone_size: NA
d_call: NA
v_call: TRBV2

cdr3_nt: TGTGCCAGCAGCACTGGACAGGGGCTCACAGATACGCAGTATTTT
cdr3_aa: CASSTGQGLTDTQYF
j_call: TRBJ2-3
clone_size: NA
d_call: TRBD1
v_call: TRBV11-3

cdr3_nt: TGTGCCAGCAGTTTGAGGGTCACAGATACGCAGTATTTT
cdr3_aa: CASSLRVTDTQYF
j_call: TRBJ2-3
clone_size: NA
d_call: NA
v_call: TRBV27

cdr3_nt: TGTGCCAGTAGTAGGGACAGGGTGAACACTGAAGCTTTCTTT
cdr3_aa: CASSRDRVNTEAFF
j_call: TRBJ1-1
clone_size: NA
d_call: TRBD1
v_call: TRBV19

cdr3_nt: TGCGCCAGCAGTGATTCGCGGAGTGAAGCTTTCTTT
cdr3_aa: CASSDSRSEAFF
j_call: TRBJ1-1
clone_size: NA
d_call: NA
v_call: TRBV10-1

cdr3_nt: TGTGCCAGCAGTTTAGCGAGTAATGAAAAACTGTTTTTT
cdr3_aa: CASSLASNEKLFF
j_call: TRBJ1-4
clone_size: NA
d_call: NA
v_call: TRBV12-3/TRBV12-4

cdr3_nt: TGCGCCAGCAGCATTGGGAGCTCTGGGGCCAACGTCCTGACTTTC
cdr3_aa: CASSIGSSGANVLTF
j_call: TRBJ2-6
clone_size: NA
d_call: NA
v_call: TRBV5-1

cdr3_nt: TGTGCCAGCACCCGTCTGGGACAGAACTATGGCTACACCTTC
cdr3_aa: CASTRLGQNYGYTF
j_call: TRBJ1-2
clone_size: NA
d_call: TRBD1
v_call: TRBV6-5

cdr3_nt: TGTGCCAGCAGTCGAATCATCCACAGGGGTGGAGAGACCCAGTACTTC
cdr3_aa: CASSRIIHRGGETQYF
j_call: TRBJ2-5
clone_size: NA
d_call: TRBD1
v_call: TRBV27

cdr3_nt: TGTGCCAGCGGACGAGAATTCAATGAAAAACTGTTTTTT
cdr3_aa: CASGREFNEKLFF
j_call: TRBJ1-4
clone_size: NA
d_call: NA
v_call: TRBV2

cdr3_nt: TGTGCCAGCTCACCACCGATCGGAAATTCACCCCTCCACTTT
cdr3_aa: CASSPPIGNSPLHF
j_call: TRBJ1-6
clone_size: NA
d_call: NA
v_call: TRBV18

cdr3_nt: TGTGCCAGCAGCTTAGTTGAGGGGGTGAACTATGGCTACACCTTC
cdr3_aa: CASSLVEGVNYGYTF
j_call: TRBJ1-2
clone_size: NA
d_call: NA
v_call: TRBV7-8

cdr3_nt: TGTGCCAGCAGCTTTTTCGGGACGGGTGGATACGAGCAGTACTTC
cdr3_aa: CASSFFGTGGYEQYF
j_call: TRBJ2-7
clone_size: NA
d_call: NA
v_call: TRBV7-9

cdr3_nt: TGTGCCAGCTCAAGAGGTCAACTAGGCAATGAGCAGTTCTTC
cdr3_aa: CASSRGQLGNEQFF
j_call: TRBJ2-1
clone_size: NA
d_call: NA
v_call: TRBV18

cdr3_nt: TGTGCCAGCAGCTTAGGGGTGGGGGATCCAACCCGCACTGGAAACACCATATATTTT
cdr3_aa: CASSLGVGDPTRTGNTIYF
j_call: TRBJ1-3
clone_size: NA
d_call: NA
v_call: TRBV11-3

cdr3_nt: TGTGCCAGCACTGGGGGGGCGCGGGGCTACACCTTC
cdr3_aa: CASTGGARGYTF
j_call: TRBJ1-2
clone_size: NA
d_call: NA
v_call: TRBV28

cdr3_nt: TGTGCCAGCAGCCTGCTAGCGGGAAACACCGGGGAGCTGTTTTTT
cdr3_aa: CASSLLAGNTGELFF
j_call: TRBJ2-2
clone_size: NA
d_call: TRBD2
v_call: TRBV14

cdr3_nt: TGTGCCAGCAGCCAGGAGGCCAGGGGGCGCGGGTACGAGCAGTACTTC
cdr3_aa: CASSQEARGRGYEQYF
j_call: TRBJ2-7
clone_size: NA
d_call: TRBD1
v_call: TRBV14

cdr3_nt: TGTGCCAGCAGCCTAGAGGGACAGGGGGCGCGAAATTCACCCCTCCACTTT
cdr3_aa: CASSLEGQGARNSPLHF
j_call: TRBJ1-6
clone_size: NA
d_call: TRBD1
v_call: TRBV11-2

cdr3_nt: TGTGCCAGCAGTTTGATGAATGACCAGCCCCAGCATTTT
cdr3_aa: CASSLMNDQPQHF
j_call: TRBJ1-5
clone_size: NA
d_call: NA
v_call: TRBV12-3/TRBV12-4

cdr3_nt: TGTGCTAGTGGTTTAATTGGGGGACGTAGGACTGAAGCTTTCTTT
cdr3_aa: CASGLIGGRRTEAFF
j_call: TRBJ1-1
clone_size: NA
d_call: NA
v_call: TRBV12-5

cdr3_nt: TGTGCCAGCAGTACTCAGGGGGCGCCGAGGGGCTACACCTTC
cdr3_aa: CASSTQGAPRGYTF
j_call: TRBJ1-2
clone_size: few
d_call: TRBD1
v_call: TRBV28

cdr3_nt: TGTGCCAGCAGGCGACAGGGGAACGAGCAGTACTTC
cdr3_aa: CASRRQGNEQYF
j_call: TRBJ2-7
clone_size: NA
d_call: TRBD1
v_call: TRBV12-3/TRBV12-4

cdr3_nt: TGTGCCAGCGCACCTAGCTCCTATAATTCACCCCTCCACTTT
cdr3_aa: CASAPSSYNSPLHF
j_call: TRBJ1-6
clone_size: NA
d_call: NA
v_call: TRBV7-6

cdr3_nt: TGTGCCAGCAGCAATAGCGGGGGGGCCTTCTACGAGCAGTACTTC
cdr3_aa: CASSNSGGAFYEQYF
j_call: TRBJ2-7
clone_size: NA
d_call: TRBD2
v_call: TRBV7-8

cdr3_nt: TGTGCCAGCAGACCCTCTGCGGGACAGGGTTTGTATGAGCAGTTCTTC
cdr3_aa: CASRPSAGQGLYEQFF
j_call: TRBJ2-1
clone_size: few
d_call: TRBD1
v_call: TRBV3-1/TRBV3-2

cdr3_nt: TGTGCCAGCGCGGGTGAGGGGTGGATTAACTATGGCTACACCTTC
cdr3_aa: CASAGEGWINYGYTF
j_call: TRBJ1-2
clone_size: NA
d_call: NA
v_call: TRBV2

cdr3_nt: TGTGCCAGCAGCCAAGGACTAGCGGGGGGAATCCTCACCTCAGATACGCAGTATTTT
cdr3_aa: CASSQGLAGGILTSDTQYF
j_call: TRBJ2-3
clone_size: NA
d_call: TRBD2
v_call: TRBV11-2

cdr3_nt: TGTGCCAGCAGCTTAGAGCCCCGTGGAGGGGGCTACGAGCAGTACTTC
cdr3_aa: CASSLEPRGGGYEQYF
j_call: TRBJ2-7
clone_size: NA
d_call: NA
v_call: TRBV11-2

cdr3_nt: TGTGCCAGCAGTTTACAGGGTAGGAACACTGAAGCTTTCTTT
cdr3_aa: CASSLQGRNTEAFF
j_call: TRBJ1-1
clone_size: NA
d_call: NA
v_call: TRBV6-6

cdr3_nt: TGTGCCCGATCAACAGGGCTGGGAAACACCATATATTTT
cdr3_aa: CARSTGLGNTIYF
j_call: TRBJ1-3
clone_size: few
d_call: NA
v_call: TRBV10-3

cdr3_nt: TGTGCCAGCAGCTCTCTAGGACTAGCGTCCTACAATGAGCAGTTCTTC
cdr3_aa: CASSSLGLASYNEQFF
j_call: TRBJ2-1
clone_size: NA
d_call: TRBD2
v_call: TRBV7-2

cdr3_nt: TGTGCCATCAGTGAGTCGTCGGGCCTAGCGGGAGATAGGGAAGAGACCCAGTACTTC
cdr3_aa: CAISESSGLAGDREETQYF
j_call: TRBJ2-5
clone_size: NA
d_call: TRBD2
v_call: TRBV10-3

cdr3_nt: TGCGCCAGCAGTCAATCGGGCCCGATCAGCTCCTACAATGAGCAGTTCTTC
cdr3_aa: CASSQSGPISSYNEQFF
j_call: TRBJ2-1
clone_size: NA
d_call: NA
v_call: TRBV23-1

cdr3_nt: TGTGCCAGCAGCTTTCCGGGACAGGGACTGGAAAAACTGTTTTTT
cdr3_aa: CASSFPGQGLEKLFF
j_call: TRBJ1-4
clone_size: NA
d_call: TRBD1
v_call: TRBV3-1/TRBV3-2

cdr3_nt: TGTGCCAGCAGCTCCCGACAGGGGGCCGCGAGAGAATCACCCCTCCACTTT
cdr3_aa: CASSSRQGAARESPLHF
j_call: TRBJ1-6
clone_size: NA
d_call: TRBD1
v_call: TRBV7-9

cdr3_nt: TGTGCCAGCAGTGAGATCTGTCTTACGAACACTGAAGCTTTCTTT
cdr3_aa: CASSEICLTNTEAFF
j_call: TRBJ1-1
clone_size: NA
d_call: NA
v_call: TRBV6-4

cdr3_nt: TGTGCCAGCAGCTTGCTGGGGAGGGAAAAACTGTTTTTT
cdr3_aa: CASSLLGREKLFF
j_call: TRBJ1-4
clone_size: NA
d_call: NA
v_call: TRBV5-6

cdr3_nt: TGTGCCAGCAGTTTTACAGGGACCTATGGCTACACCTTC
cdr3_aa: CASSFTGTYGYTF
j_call: TRBJ1-2
clone_size: NA
d_call: NA
v_call: TRBV12-3/TRBV12-4

cdr3_nt: TGTGCTAGTGGTGACAATACCTACGAGCAGTACTTC
cdr3_aa: CASGDNTYEQYF
j_call: TRBJ2-7
clone_size: NA
d_call: NA
v_call: TRBV12-5

cdr3_nt: TGCGCCAGCAGCATAGACAGGTCTGGCGGGGAGCTGTTTTTT
cdr3_aa: CASSIDRSGGELFF
j_call: TRBJ2-2
clone_size: NA
d_call: NA
v_call: TRBV5-1

cdr3_nt: TGTGCCAGCAGTTTTTGGAGTGGAGACTCCTACGAGCAGTACTTC
cdr3_aa: CASSFWSGDSYEQYF
j_call: TRBJ2-7
clone_size: NA
d_call: NA
v_call: TRBV28

cdr3_nt: TGCAGCGTTGTGGGGACTAGCAGCGTCTACCAAGAGACCCAGTACTTC
cdr3_aa: CSVVGTSSVYQETQYF
j_call: TRBJ2-5
clone_size: NA
d_call: TRBD2
v_call: TRBV29-1

cdr3_nt: TGTGCCAGCAGCGACGGGACTAGCGGATACAATGAGCAGTTCTTC
cdr3_aa: CASSDGTSGYNEQFF
j_call: TRBJ2-1
clone_size: NA
d_call: TRBD2
v_call: TRBV7-2

cdr3_nt: TGTGCCAGCAGCTTAAGGGGGCGCGTTTTCAGTCCCGGGGAGCTGTTTTTT
cdr3_aa: CASSLRGRVFSPGELFF
j_call: TRBJ2-2
clone_size: few
d_call: NA
v_call: TRBV7-3

cdr3_nt: TGTGCCAGCAGCTTATTCGGGACAGATACGCAGTATTTT
cdr3_aa: CASSLFGTDTQYF
j_call: TRBJ2-3
clone_size: NA
d_call: NA
v_call: TRBV7-3

cdr3_nt: TGCAGCGTGTCGGGGCAGGGGAAGGAGGGCTATGGCTACACCTTC
cdr3_aa: CSVSGQGKEGYGYTF
j_call: TRBJ1-2
clone_size: NA
d_call: NA
v_call: TRBV29-1

cdr3_nt: TGTGCCAGCAGCTTACAGGGGACGCGGTCCAACACTGAAGCTTTCTTT
cdr3_aa: CASSLQGTRSNTEAFF
j_call: TRBJ1-1
clone_size: NA
d_call: NA
v_call: TRBV7-2

cdr3_nt: TGCACCAGCAGCCGGACAGCTAACTATGGCTACACCTTC
cdr3_aa: CTSSRTANYGYTF
j_call: TRBJ1-2
clone_size: NA
d_call: NA
v_call: TRBV5-1

cdr3_nt: TGTGCCAGCAGCCAGTTCACGAGCTCCTATAATTCACCCCTCCACTTT
cdr3_aa: CASSQFTSSYNSPLHF
j_call: TRBJ1-6
clone_size: NA
d_call: NA
v_call: TRBV7-6